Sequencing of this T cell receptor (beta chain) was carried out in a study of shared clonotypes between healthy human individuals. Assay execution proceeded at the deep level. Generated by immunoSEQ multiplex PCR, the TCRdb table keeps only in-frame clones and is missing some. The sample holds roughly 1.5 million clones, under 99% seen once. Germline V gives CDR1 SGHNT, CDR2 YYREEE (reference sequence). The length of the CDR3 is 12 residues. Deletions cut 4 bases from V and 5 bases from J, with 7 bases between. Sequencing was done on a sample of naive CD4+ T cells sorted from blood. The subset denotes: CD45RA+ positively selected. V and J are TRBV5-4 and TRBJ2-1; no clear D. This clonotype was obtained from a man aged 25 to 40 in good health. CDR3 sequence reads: CASSPKNNEQFF. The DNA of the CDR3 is TGTGCCAGCAGCCCTAAGAACAATGAGCAGTTCTTC.